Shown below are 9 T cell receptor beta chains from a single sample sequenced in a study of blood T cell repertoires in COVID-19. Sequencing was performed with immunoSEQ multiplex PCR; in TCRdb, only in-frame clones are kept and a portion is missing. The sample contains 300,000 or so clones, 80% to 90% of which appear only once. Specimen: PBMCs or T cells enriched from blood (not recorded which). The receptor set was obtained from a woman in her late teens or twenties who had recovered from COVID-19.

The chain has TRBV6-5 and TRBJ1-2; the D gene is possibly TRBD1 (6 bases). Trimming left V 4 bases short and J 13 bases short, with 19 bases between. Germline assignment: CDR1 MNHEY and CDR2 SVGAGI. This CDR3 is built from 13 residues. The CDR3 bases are TGTGCCAGCAGTTCCCCGGACAGCCCCCGGTCCACCTTC. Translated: CASSSPDSPRSTF.

The CDR3, as DNA: TGTGCCAGCAGCTTAAAAACTGGCGGAAATTCACCCCTCCACTTT. Translated, it gives CASSLKTGGNSPLHF. The rearrangement links TRBV7-2 to TRBJ1-6; D unclear. The CDR3 spans 15 residues. Per the germline V gene, CDR1 is SGHTA and CDR2 is FQGNSA. V lost 2 bases and J lost 7, with 12 bases in between.

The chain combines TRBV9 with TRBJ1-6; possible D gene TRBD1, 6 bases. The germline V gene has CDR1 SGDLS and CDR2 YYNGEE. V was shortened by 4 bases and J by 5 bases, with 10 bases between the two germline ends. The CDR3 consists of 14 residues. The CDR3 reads CASSQGGDNSPLHF. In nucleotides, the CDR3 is TGTGCCAGCAGCCAAGGGGGAGATAATTCACCCCTCCACTTT.

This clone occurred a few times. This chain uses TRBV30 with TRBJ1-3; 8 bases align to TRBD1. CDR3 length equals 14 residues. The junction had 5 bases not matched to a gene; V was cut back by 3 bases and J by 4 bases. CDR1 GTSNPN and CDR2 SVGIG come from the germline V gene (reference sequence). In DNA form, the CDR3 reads TGTGCCTGGAGGGCACGGGACAGGGGAAACACCATATATTTT. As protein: CAWRARDRGNTIYF.

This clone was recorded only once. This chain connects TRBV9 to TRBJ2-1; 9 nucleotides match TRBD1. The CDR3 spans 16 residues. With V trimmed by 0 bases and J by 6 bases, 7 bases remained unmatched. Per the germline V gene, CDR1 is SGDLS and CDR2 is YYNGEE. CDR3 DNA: TGTGCCAGCAGCGTAGGGTTGGGACAGGGCGTCAATGAGCAGTTCTTC. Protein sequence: CASSVGLGQGVNEQFF.

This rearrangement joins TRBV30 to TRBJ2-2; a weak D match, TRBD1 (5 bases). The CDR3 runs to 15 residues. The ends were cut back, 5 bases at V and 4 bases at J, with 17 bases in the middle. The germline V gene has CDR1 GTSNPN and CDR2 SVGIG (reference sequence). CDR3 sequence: CAWGPGGASTGELFF. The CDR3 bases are TGTGCCTGGGGGCCCGGTGGGGCAAGCACCGGGGAGCTGTTTTTT.

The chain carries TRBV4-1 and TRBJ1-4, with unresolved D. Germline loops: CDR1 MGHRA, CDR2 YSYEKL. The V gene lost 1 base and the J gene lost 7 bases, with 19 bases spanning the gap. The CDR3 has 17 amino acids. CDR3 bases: TGCGCCAGCAGCCAAGGTCCTGCGGCTGAGATAAGTGAAAAACTGTTTTTT. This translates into CASSQGPAAEISEKLFF.

The CDR3 is CASSLFPGGEQPQHF. The CDR3 DNA sequence: TGCGCCAGCAGCTTGTTCCCAGGGGGCGAACAGCCCCAGCATTTT. The chain has TRBV5-1 and TRBJ1-5, with 8 nucleotides matching TRBD1. Losses at the gene ends were 1 base for V and 7 bases for J; bases not matched to a gene: 7. Germline lookup yields CDR1 SGHRS and CDR2 YFSETQ. The CDR3 sequence is 15 residues long.

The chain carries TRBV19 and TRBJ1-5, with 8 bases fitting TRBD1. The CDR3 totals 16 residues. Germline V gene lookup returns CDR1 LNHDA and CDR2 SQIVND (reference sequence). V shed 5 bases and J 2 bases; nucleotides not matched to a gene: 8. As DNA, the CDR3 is TGTGCCAGTAGTGTGAACAGGGGGGATGGCAATCAGCCCCAGCATTTT. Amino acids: CASSVNRGDGNQPQHF.